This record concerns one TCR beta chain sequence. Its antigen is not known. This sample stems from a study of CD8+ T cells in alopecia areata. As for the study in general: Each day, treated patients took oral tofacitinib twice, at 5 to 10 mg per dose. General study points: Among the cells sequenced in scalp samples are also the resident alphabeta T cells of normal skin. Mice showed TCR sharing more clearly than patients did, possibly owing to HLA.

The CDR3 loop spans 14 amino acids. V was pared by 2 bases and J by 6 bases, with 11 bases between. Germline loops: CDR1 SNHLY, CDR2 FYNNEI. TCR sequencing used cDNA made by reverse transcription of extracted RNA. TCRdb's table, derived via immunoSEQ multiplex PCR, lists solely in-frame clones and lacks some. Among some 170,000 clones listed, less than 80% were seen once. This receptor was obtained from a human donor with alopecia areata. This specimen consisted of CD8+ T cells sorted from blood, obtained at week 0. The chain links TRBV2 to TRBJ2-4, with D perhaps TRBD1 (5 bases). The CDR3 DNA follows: TGTGCCAGCAGTGAATGGGGCGGCGGAAACATTCAGTACTTC. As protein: CASSEWGGGNIQYF.